Presented here are 10 T cell receptor beta chains from one specimen sequenced in a study of blood T cell repertoires in COVID-19. Only in-frame clones appear in the TCRdb table, and some are missing; sequencing was by immunoSEQ multiplex PCR. The table lists some 120,000 clones, about 83% of them singletons, with about 12% in the top ten. The sequenced sample consisted of peripheral blood. These receptors were taken from a man aged 60-69 years with acute or convalescent COVID-19.

This clone was found a few times. This chain uses TRBV19 with TRBJ2-1; TRBD2 matches 7 bases. The CDR3 has 15 amino acids. V lost 7 bases to trimming and J lost 3 bases; unmatched junction nucleotides: 9. CDR1 and CDR2 from the germline V gene are LNHDA and SQIVND (reference sequence). CDR3 bases: TGTGCCAGTAACCCCGGCGGGAGCATCTACAATGAGCAGTTCTTC. This sequence encodes CASNPGGSIYNEQFF.

The J gene is TRBJ1-5, the V gene TRBV7-8; a weak D match, TRBD1 (5 bases). CDR3 size: 15 residues. Germline V gene sequence: CDR1 SGHVS, CDR2 FQNEAQ. The germline V and J ends were trimmed by 2 bases and 6 bases, with 14 bases remaining between them. CDR3 in DNA: TGTGCCAGCAGCTTAAGGAAGGGGTCGGGTCAGCCCCAGCATTTT. It is translated as CASSLRKGSGQPQHF.

This chain uses TRBV21-1 with TRBJ2-7; the table gives TRBD2 as D, unverified against the DNA. TRBV21-1 is listed as a pseudogene. The CDR3 runs to 18 residues. The DNA of the CDR3 is TGTGCCAGCAGCAAAGTGGGACTAGCGGGCCCCCGACCTCACGAGCAGTACTTC. Translated, it gives CASSKVGLAGPRPHEQYF.

The V and J genes are TRBV18 and TRBJ1-5; D not certain. The CDR3 extends over 13 amino acids. Per germline, CDR1 KGHSH and CDR2 LQKENI. Trimming took 2 bases from V and 8 from J, leaving 10 bases between them. The chain's CDR3 is CASSPTASEPQHF. In nucleotides, the CDR3 is TGTGCCAGCTCACCAACCGCTAGTGAGCCCCAGCATTTT.

This rearrangement joins TRBV2 to TRBJ1-2; possible D gene TRBD1, 6 bases. Germline CDR1 and CDR2: SNHLY and FYNNEI. The V end lost 10 bases, the J end lost 6 bases, and 15 bases lay between the germline ends. The CDR3 has 12 amino acids. The CDR3 region is CANEGGVNGYTF. The CDR3 nucleotides are TGTGCCAACGAGGGGGGGGTCAATGGCTACACCTTC. The full variable domain, its missing parts supplied by reference TRBV2 and TRBJ1-2, is EPEVTQTPSHQVTQMGQEVILRCVPISNHLYFYWYRQILGQKVEFLVSFYNNEISEKSEIFDDQFSVERPDGSNFTLKIRSTKLEDSAMYFCANEGGVNGYTFGSGTRLTVV.

As concerns this clone: The same CDR3 arises from other DNA sequences in this sample as well. The CDR3 coding sequence is TGTGCCAGCAGTGAGTTCGGAGCTAACTATGGCTACACCTTC. It encodes CASSEFGANYGYTF. The rearrangement joins TRBV2 to TRBJ1-2, with unresolved D. CDR1 is SNHLY, CDR2 FYNNEI, per germline. V was cut by 3 bases and J by 0 bases, with 8 bases left in between. The CDR3 loop spans 14 amino acids.

The chain has TRBV5-4 and TRBJ2-2; TRBD2 might be the D (6 bases). There are 15 residues in the CDR3. In germline, CDR1 is SGHNT, CDR2 YYREEE (reference sequence). Trimming cost V 5 bases and J 2 bases, with 13 bases left between them. The DNA of the CDR3 is TGTGCCAGCAGGCGGGACGGAGTTAACACCGGGGAGCTGTTTTTT. It translates to CASRRDGVNTGELFF.

With respect to this clone: The junction departs from germline at one end; a sequencing error may be responsible. The V and J genes are TRBV27 and TRBJ2-1; D is unclear. CDR3 length equals 15 residues. Germline V gene sequence: CDR1 MNHEY, CDR2 SMNVEV (reference sequence). The CDR3 coding sequence is TGTGCCAGCAGCCCGACTCAATTGGCCTACAATGGGCAGTTCTTC. This sequence encodes CASSPTQLAYNGQFF.

The chain couples TRBV9 to TRBJ2-1; TRBD2 matches 10 bases. There are 14 residues in the CDR3. Germline CDR1 is SGDLS and CDR2 is YYNGEE. The ends lost 7 bases at V and 6 bases at J; junction bases unmatched: 7. CDR3 nucleotides: TGTGCCAGCGCAGGGGTAGCGGGAGGCAATGAGCAGTTCTTC. Protein: CASAGVAGGNEQFF.

This chain connects TRBV5-1 to TRBJ2-1; TRBD2 matches at 8 bases. J gave up 8 bases and V 4 bases, and 8 bases lay outside the gene matches. The CDR3 runs 14 residues. Germline CDR1 SGHRS, CDR2 YFSETQ. CDR3 nucleotides: TGCGCCAGCAGCCCCAGCGGGAGAGGGGATGAGCAGTTCTTC. The encoded protein is CASSPSGRGDEQFF. The full variable domain, with the rest looked up from reference TRBV5-1 and TRBJ2-1, is KAGVTQTPRYLIKTRGQQVTLSCSPISGHRSVSWYQQTPGQGLQFLFEYFSETQRNKGNFPGRFSGRQFSNSRSEMNVSTLELGDSALYLCASSPSGRGDEQFFGPGTRLTVL.